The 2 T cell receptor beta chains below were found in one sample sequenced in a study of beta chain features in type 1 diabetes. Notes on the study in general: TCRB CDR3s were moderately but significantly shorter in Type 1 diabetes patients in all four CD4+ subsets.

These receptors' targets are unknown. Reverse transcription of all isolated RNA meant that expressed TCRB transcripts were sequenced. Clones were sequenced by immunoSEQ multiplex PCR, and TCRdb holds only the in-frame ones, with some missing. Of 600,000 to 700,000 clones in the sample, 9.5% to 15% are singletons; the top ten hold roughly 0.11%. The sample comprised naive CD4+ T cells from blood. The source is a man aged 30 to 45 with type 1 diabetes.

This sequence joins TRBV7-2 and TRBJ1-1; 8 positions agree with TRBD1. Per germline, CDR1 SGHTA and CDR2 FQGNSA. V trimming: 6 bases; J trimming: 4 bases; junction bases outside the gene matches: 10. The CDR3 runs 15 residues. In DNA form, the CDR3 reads TGTGCCAGCAGGTTAAGACAGGGGTCCTCCACTGAAGCTTTCTTT. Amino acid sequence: CASRLRQGSSTEAFF.

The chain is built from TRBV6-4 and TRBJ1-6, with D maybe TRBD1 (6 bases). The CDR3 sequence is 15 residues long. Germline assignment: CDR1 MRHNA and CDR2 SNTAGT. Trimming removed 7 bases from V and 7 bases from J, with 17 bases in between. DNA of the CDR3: TGTGCCAGCAAGCCACAGGGACGGGAGAATTCACCCCTCCACTTT. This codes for CASKPQGRENSPLHF.